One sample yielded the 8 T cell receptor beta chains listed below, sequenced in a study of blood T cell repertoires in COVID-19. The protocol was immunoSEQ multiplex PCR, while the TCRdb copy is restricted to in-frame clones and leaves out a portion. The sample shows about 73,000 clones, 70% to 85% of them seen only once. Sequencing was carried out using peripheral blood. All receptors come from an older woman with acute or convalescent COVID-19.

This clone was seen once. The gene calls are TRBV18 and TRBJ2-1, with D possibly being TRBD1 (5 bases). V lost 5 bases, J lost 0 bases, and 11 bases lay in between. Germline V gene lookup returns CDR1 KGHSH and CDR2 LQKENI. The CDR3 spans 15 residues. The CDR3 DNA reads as TGTGCCAGCTCAGCGACAGTGAGCTCCTACAATGAGCAGTTCTTC. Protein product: CASSATVSSYNEQFF.

This CDR3 is CASSPTGGRGGYTF. DNA for the CDR3: TGTGCCAGCAGCCCGACCGGGGGGCGAGGTGGCTACACCTTC. The chain has TRBV3-1 (or the pseudogene TRBV3-2) and TRBJ1-2, with a weak D call TRBD1 (6 bases). Trimming took off 4 bases at V and 7 bases at J, with 16 bases between the two ends. The CDR3 is made up of 14 amino acids. The germline gives CDR1 LGHDT, CDR2 YNNKEL (reference sequence).

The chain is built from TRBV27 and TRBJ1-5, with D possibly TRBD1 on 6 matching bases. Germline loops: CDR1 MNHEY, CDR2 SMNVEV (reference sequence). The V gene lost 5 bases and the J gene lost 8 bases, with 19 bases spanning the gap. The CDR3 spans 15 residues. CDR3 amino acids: CASSNRSPNREPQHF. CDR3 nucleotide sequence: TGTGCCAGCAGTAACCGTAGCCCCAACAGGGAGCCCCAGCATTTT.

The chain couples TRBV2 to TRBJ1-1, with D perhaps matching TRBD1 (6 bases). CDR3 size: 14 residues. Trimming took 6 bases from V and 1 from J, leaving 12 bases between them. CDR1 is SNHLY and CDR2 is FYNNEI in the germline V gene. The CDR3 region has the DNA TGTGCCAGCAGGGTTTACAGGGAGAACACTGAAGCTTTCTTT. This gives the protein CASRVYRENTEAFF.

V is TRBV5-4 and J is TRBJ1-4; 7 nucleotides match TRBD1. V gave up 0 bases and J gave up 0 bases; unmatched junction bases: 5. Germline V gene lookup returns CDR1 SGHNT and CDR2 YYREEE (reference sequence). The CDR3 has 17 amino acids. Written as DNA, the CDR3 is TGTGCCAGCAGCTTGGAAGAGGGGGCTGCAACTAATGAAAAACTGTTTTTT. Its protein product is CASSLEEGAATNEKLFF.

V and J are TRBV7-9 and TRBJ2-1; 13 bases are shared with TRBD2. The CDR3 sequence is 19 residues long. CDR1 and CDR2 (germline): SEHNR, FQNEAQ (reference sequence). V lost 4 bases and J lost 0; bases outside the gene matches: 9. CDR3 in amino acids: CASSWPEGLAGSSYNEQFF. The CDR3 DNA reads TGTGCCAGCAGCTGGCCCGAGGGACTAGCGGGGAGCTCCTACAATGAGCAGTTCTTC.

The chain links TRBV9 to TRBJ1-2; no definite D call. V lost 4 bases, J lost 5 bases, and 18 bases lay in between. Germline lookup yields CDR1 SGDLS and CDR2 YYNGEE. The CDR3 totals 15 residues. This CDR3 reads CASSPTKGVGYGYTF. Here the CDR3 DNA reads TGTGCCAGCAGCCCGACGAAGGGAGTTGGGTATGGCTACACCTTC.

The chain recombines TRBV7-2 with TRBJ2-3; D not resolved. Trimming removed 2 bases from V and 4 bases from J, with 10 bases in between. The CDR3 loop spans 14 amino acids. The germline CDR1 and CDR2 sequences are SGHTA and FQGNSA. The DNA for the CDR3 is TGTGCCAGCAGCTTAAACAGTTCCCCAGATACGCAGTATTTT. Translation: CASSLNSSPDTQYF. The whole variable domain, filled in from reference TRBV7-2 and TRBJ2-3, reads GAGVSQSPSNKVTEKGKDVELRCDPISGHTALYWYRQSLGQGLEFLIYFQGNSAPDKSGLPSDRFSAERTGGSVSTLTIQRTQQEDSAVYLCASSLNSSPDTQYFGPGTRLTVL.